The 16 T cell receptor beta chains given below trace back to one sample, sequenced in a study of shared clonotypes between healthy human individuals. Naive CD8 cells comprised CD45RO-negative, CCR7-positively selected cells, excluding terminally differentiated effector memory CD45RA+ cells. Assay used: immunoSEQ multiplex PCR; TCRdb lists only in-frame clones, some missing. The data contain 560,000 or so clones, 90% to 97% of them singletons. Input material: naive CD8+ T cells sorted from blood. The receptors here all came from a woman between 25 and 40 years old in good health.

The chain uses TRBV9 and TRBJ1-1; D is undetermined. Trimming pared 3 bases from V and 2 bases from J, leaving 11 bases between. The CDR3 contains 14 residues. Germline V gene lookup returns CDR1 SGDLS and CDR2 YYNGEE. This CDR3 reads CASSALTRNTEAFF. CDR3 nucleotides: TGTGCCAGCAGCGCCCTGACACGTAACACTGAAGCTTTCTTT.

The chain recombines TRBV27 with TRBJ2-1, with TRBD1 identical over 8 bases. Losses at the gene ends were 5 bases for V and 2 bases for J; bases not matched to a gene: 5. The germline V gene encodes CDR1 MNHEY and CDR2 SMNVEV (reference sequence). The length of the CDR3 is 15 residues. DNA for the CDR3: TGTGCCAGCAGTCCGCAGGGGGCTCCCTACAATGAGCAGTTCTTC. It is translated as CASSPQGAPYNEQFF.

The rearrangement links TRBV7-9 to TRBJ1-1; perhaps TRBD1 as D (5 bases). From germline, CDR1 is SEHNR and CDR2 FQNEAQ (reference sequence). Between the trimmed V and J ends, which lost 1 base and 2 bases, there was a span of 11 bases. This CDR3 is 15 amino acids long. CDR3 DNA: TGTGCCAGCAGCTTAGTAACAGGACGAAACACTGAAGCTTTCTTT. Its protein product is CASSLVTGRNTEAFF.

CDR3 nucleotide sequence: TGCAGCGTTTATCAGGGGTATTTGGATGGCTACACCTTC. Protein sequence: CSVYQGYLDGYTF. This chain joins TRBV29-1 and TRBJ1-2; D may be TRBD1 (6 bases). The germline V and J ends were trimmed by 5 bases and 6 bases, with 16 bases remaining between them. Germline V gene data show CDR1 as SQVTM and CDR2 as ANQGSEA. The CDR3 contains 13 residues.

The DNA of the CDR3 is TGCGCCAGCAGGACTAGCGGAGCCATTGGGGAGCTGTTTTTT. Residues: CASRTSGAIGELFF. J is TRBJ2-2 and V is TRBV4-1, with 9 positions matching TRBD2. Trimming removed 6 bases from V and 8 bases from J; junction bases left unmatched: 7. This CDR3 spans 14 amino acids. Germline-derived CDR1 and CDR2 are MGHRA and YSYEKL.

The gene calls are TRBV19 and TRBJ1-4; 10 bases match TRBD1. Germline lookup yields CDR1 LNHDA and CDR2 SQIVND (reference sequence). The ends lost 6 bases at V and 5 bases at J; junction bases unmatched: 9. CDR3 length: 16 residues. CDR3 in DNA: TGTGCCAGTAGAAATACGGGGGGACAGGGGAATGAAAAACTGTTTTTT. Translation gives CASRNTGGQGNEKLFF.

The CDR3 reads CASSFQGYNSPLHF. For the CDR3, the DNA is TGTGCCAGCAGCTTTCAGGGCTATAATTCACCCCTCCACTTT. The chain employs TRBV5-5 and TRBJ1-6; D is perhaps TRBD1 (5 bases). There are 14 residues in the CDR3. Trimming removed 2 bases from V and 3 bases from J, with 6 bases in between. Germline assignment: CDR1 SGHKS and CDR2 YYEKEE (reference sequence).

The chain uses TRBV9 and TRBJ2-7, with TRBD1 identical over 7 bases. CDR1 and CDR2 from the germline V gene are SGDLS and YYNGEE. The CDR3 loop spans 13 amino acids. V lost 2 bases to trimming and J lost 5 bases; unmatched junction nucleotides: 4. The CDR3 protein is CASSVTGTHEQYF. The DNA for the CDR3 is TGTGCCAGCAGCGTGACAGGGACCCACGAGCAGTACTTC.

V is TRBV28 and J is TRBJ1-6; weak D call: TRBD1 (6 bases). The ends were cut back, 1 base at V and 7 bases at J, with 11 bases in the middle. There are 15 residues in the CDR3. The germline CDR1 and CDR2 sequences are MDHEN and SYDVKM. In DNA, the CDR3 is TGTGCCAGCAGTTTATTCGGGCAGGGGAATTCACCCCTCCACTTT. Residues: CASSLFGQGNSPLHF.

The chain links TRBV29-1 to TRBJ2-1; 12 nucleotides agree with TRBD2. Germline-derived CDR1 and CDR2 are SQVTM and ANQGSEA. Unmatched junction bases numbered 6, after V lost 0 bases and J lost 0 bases. CDR3 length: 18 residues. CDR3 sequence (DNA): TGCAGCGTTGAAGATAGACTAGCGGGGGCCAGCTCCTACAATGAGCAGTTCTTC. It encodes CSVEDRLAGASSYNEQFF.

V usage is TRBV30 and J usage is TRBJ2-5, with 10 bases matching TRBD2. The length of the CDR3 is 15 residues. CDR1 and CDR2 (germline): GTSNPN, SVGIG (reference sequence). V was pared by 4 bases and J by 2 bases, with 7 bases of the junction left unmatched. The CDR3 DNA follows: TGTGCCTGGACGACCCAAGCGGGAGGGCAAGAGACCCAGTACTTC. This encodes CAWTTQAGGQETQYF.

The chain employs TRBV6-5 and TRBJ2-1, with 13 positions matching TRBD2. This CDR3 comprises 15 residues. J lost 3 bases, V lost 5 bases, and 1 base had no gene match. Germline values: CDR1 MNHEY, CDR2 SVGAGI. The CDR3 sequence: CASSGTSGIYNEQFF. The CDR3 DNA reads as TGTGCCAGCAGTGGGACTAGCGGGATCTACAATGAGCAGTTCTTC.

The CDR3 sequence is CAISAGNSYEQYF. CDR3 in DNA: TGTGCCATCTCCGCGGGGAACTCCTACGAGCAGTACTTC. The chain uses TRBV10-3 and TRBJ2-7; tentative D call: TRBD2 (6 bases). The CDR3 totals 13 residues. Germline-derived CDR1 and CDR2 are ENHRY and SYGVKD. With 8 bases removed from V and 0 bases from J, the gap between germline ends came to 11 bases.

The J gene is TRBJ2-3, the V gene TRBV5-6; D perhaps matches TRBD2 (6 bases). CDR1 is SGHDT, CDR2 YYEEEE, per germline. The CDR3 runs to 15 residues. V was shortened by 4 bases and J by 3 bases, with 15 bases between the two germline ends. This CDR3 reads CASSDWGLSTDTQYF. The CDR3 nucleotides read TGTGCCAGCAGCGACTGGGGACTCTCGACAGATACGCAGTATTTT.

CDR3 nucleotides: TGTGCCAGCAGCTTAGATCCCGGACAGGGAGAGCTCTACGAGCAGTACTTC. The encoded protein is CASSLDPGQGELYEQYF. J is TRBJ2-7 and V is TRBV11-2; 8 nucleotides align to TRBD1. The germline CDR1 and CDR2 sequences are SGHAT and FQNNGV. Losses at the gene ends were 0 bases for V and 3 bases for J; bases not matched to a gene: 10. The CDR3 length is 17 residues.

The V call is TRBV28, the J call TRBJ2-3, with 11 bases that match TRBD1. CDR3 length equals 16 residues. Germline V gives CDR1 MDHEN, CDR2 SYDVKM. The J segment lost 6 bases and the V segment lost 6 bases, leaving 11 bases of the junction unmatched. CDR3 amino acids: CASSHGGDRGSDTQYF. For the CDR3, the DNA is TGTGCCAGCAGCCACGGGGGGGACAGGGGGTCCGATACGCAGTATTTT. Full variable domain (remainder filled in from reference TRBV28 and TRBJ2-3): DVKVTQSSRYLVKRTGEKVFLECVQDMDHENMFWYRQDPGLGLRLIYFSYDVKMKEKGDIPEGYSVSREKKERFSLILESASTNQTSMYLCASSHGGDRGSDTQYFGPGTRLTVL.